The entry below describes one TCR beta chain. Its recognized antigen is unknown. Base qualities are not provided; no much larger clone lies one nucleotide away. This sample was included in a study of T cell changes during pregnancy in multiple sclerosis (dated by TCRdb to between 2018 and 2020). Background for the entire study: In women with multiple sclerosis, the researchers looked at how the T cell repertoire shifted as pregnancy progressed.

In the germline V gene, CDR1 corresponds to MGHRA and CDR2 to YSYEKL. Its CDR3 holds 16 amino acids, cysteine through phenylalanine. CDR3 DNA only is kept here, 48 bases in frame from base 1. V is reduced by 4 bases and J by 1 base, leaving a spacing of 16 bases between them. Libraries came from the immunoSEQ multiplex PCR assay. TCRdb provides this immuneACCESS table in a form limited to in-frame rearrangements. Some clones are lacking; in checked studies, under half of them reflect an unresolved V gene, and why the rest are absent is not known. Counted in this sample were 60,000 to 85,000 clones; about 91% of them appeared once. The ten largest clones represent 1.3% to 1.5% of the sample.

The sequence is built from TRBV4-1 and TRBJ2-5; TRBD1 could be the D gene, as 5 bases match. This specimen was peripheral blood, taken in the second trimester of pregnancy. The sequence was obtained from a female donor in good health, enrolled as a control in a pregnancy study. The DNA reads as follows: TGCGCCAGCAGCCCCGGCAGGGCGAATCTCCAAGAGACCCAGTACTTC. Its product reads: CASSPGRANLQETQYF.